This T cell receptor (beta chain) was observed in a study of cytomegalovirus exposure and HLA in healthy donors. Overall study results and limits: There were under 200 TCR beta chains listed as cytomegalovirus-associated.

For this clone: The antigen is unknown.

Primers for the PCR totalled 60 Vbeta and 13 Jbeta. Method: immunoSEQ multiplex PCR; TCRdb's copy keeps in-frame clones and lacks some. This repertoire shows about 140,000 clones, 73% found once; its top ten account for approximately 15%. V lost 5 bases, J lost 12 bases, and 4 bases stayed unmatched. The CDR3 consists of 10 residues. Germline CDR1 SGDLS, CDR2 YYNGEE. The clonotype comes from a human donor in good health. V is TRBV9 and J is TRBJ2-7, with 8 bases fitting TRBD1. The sequencing sample was made of PBMCs. The CDR3, as DNA: TGTGCCAGCAGTGGGGACAGGCCGTACTTC. The encoded protein is CASSGDRPYF.